This TCR beta chain was retrieved from a study of molecular identifiers for immune sequencing clone quantification (dated by TCRdb to the late 2010s). Study-level background: For a replicate experiment, RNA from 20,000 or 100,000 naive CD8 T cells was divided into five aliquots, of which four were sequenced. The study was a methods study using CD8 T cells to benchmark molecular-identifier clustering-based TCR repertoire sequencing (MIDCIRS) and TCR RNA copy counting.

This clonotype has a handful of counts. There is no known antigen for this receptor. Per-nucleotide qualities are absent, and no much larger clonotype sits a single base away. Broad study findings and their caveats: A single cell's worth of spiked-in Jurkat TCR RNA was reported detectable even among under 1.3 million naive CD8 T cells. Modeling gave around 2.7 recovered TCR RNA copies per cell versus 7.5 to 10 by digital PCR, implying about 30% capture efficiency. The sizes of highly expanded clones could end up underestimated when identical TCR molecules share a barcode. In CMV-specific effector cells, clones with more than 20 RNA copies accounted for over 99% of molecules, whereas in naive cells such clones accounted for under 1%. The naive libraries included spiked-in Jurkat TCR RNA (approximately 11 copies' worth), and this RNA is not part of the donor repertoire. When barcode sub-clustering was omitted, TCR diversity was inflated by chimeric consensus sequences, with chimeras reaching as high as 47%.

Libraries of naive CD8 T cells were built from anywhere between roughly 18,000 and 1,000,000 sorted cells, with 10%, 30% or 50% of the purified RNA used. On a BD FACSAria II, naive CD8 T cells were FACS-sorted as CD8+CD4-CCR7+CD45RA+ and collected into RLT Plus buffer. Detection sensitivity was tested by spiking Jurkat RNA equal to over 8 TCR copies' worth into samples containing roughly 19,000-1,100,000 naive CD8 T cells. CD8 T cells were enriched using RosetteSep CD8+ T Cell Enrichment Cocktail and Ficoll-Paque, and the enriched cells then underwent ACK red cell lysis. Receptor amplification or capture employed PCR. Sequencing took place on an Illumina HiSeq 4000. Bulk TCR libraries were generated as previously described, with the TCR primers listed in Table S5 used. Total RNA was purified with the Qiagen AllPrep DNA/RNA kit. Before analysis, reads from multiple sequencing runs of the same library were pooled. Per the source publication's procedure: Only reads with exact TCR constant sequence were kept, trimmed to 150 nt, and grouped by their 12-nt molecular barcodes. Reads in each barcode group were sub-clustered using a 15% Levenshtein threshold, and a quality-weighted consensus sequence was built for each RNA molecule. Non-functional sequences were filtered out, along with any lower-count sequence sitting one edit away from another sequence. Based on fitting two negative binomial distributions, any barcode sub-cluster with under 20% of the maximum read count was discarded. TCRdb redid the processing of the public reads, applying fastp at Q25 and MiXCR, and retained in-frame beta chains. Each entry merges the rows of one CDR3 protein and shows their most common DNA and genes. TCRdb's processing, not the authors' own work, is the source of the V and J calls. This sample gives fewer than 350,000 distinct CDR3 sequences in total; about 20% of them show up just once. The top ten constitute approximately 0.8% of the sample.

Including cysteine and phenylalanine, the CDR3 has 16 amino acids. Just the 48-base CDR3 DNA is kept, in frame starting at base 1. The CDR1 and CDR2 encoded by the germline V gene (reference sequence) are SEHNR and FQNEAQ. Relative to germline, V is missing 5 bases and J is missing 8 bases, with 11 bases of the junction outside any gene match. The TCR originated in a human donor in good health. Some libraries in this study had Jurkat cell RNA spiked in. Sequenced: naive CD8+ T cells from blood, with Jurkat cell RNA spiked in. The cell subset or site tag for this specimen amounts to: FACS-sorted CD8+CD4-CCR7+CD45RA+ naive T cells. The rearranged segments are TRBV7-9 and TRBJ2-1; 11 of the junction bases match TRBD2. The CDR3 region has the sequence CASSAVLAGGPYEQFF. The DNA sequence follows: TGTGCCAGCAGCGCGGTTCTAGCGGGAGGACCCTATGAGCAGTTCTTC.